Listed below are T cell receptor beta chains from one sample, sequenced in a study of blood T cell repertoires in COVID-19. TCRdb's table, derived via immunoSEQ multiplex PCR, lists solely in-frame clones and lacks some. This sample has about 280,000 clones, with about four fifths found just once. Sequencing used peripheral blood. All receptors derive from a woman aged 45-60 years who had recovered from COVID-19. CDR3s include the opening cysteine and the closing phenylalanine or tryptophan. The D gene is left open where the match is weak. Clone size is stated in some rows and not others, as once, few, many or a class when expanded.

.	TRBV10-3	TRBJ2-1	TRBD2	CAISESGTSGGGTYNEQFF	TGTGCCATCAGTGAGTCGGGGACTAGCGGAGGAGGGACCTACAATGAGCAGTTCTTC
.	TRBV30	TRBJ2-7	.	CAWISGAEQYF	TGTGCCTGGATTTCAGGGGCCGAGCAGTACTTC
.	TRBV7-3	TRBJ1-2	.	CASSLDPGDYGYTF	TGTGCCAGCAGCTTGGACCCCGGGGACTATGGCTACACCTTC
.	TRBV19	TRBJ2-1	TRBD1	CASSEGQGYNEQFF	TGTGCCAGTAGCGAGGGACAGGGTTACAATGAGCAGTTCTTC
medium-sized	TRBV6-1	TRBJ2-7	TRBD1	CASSEGTGGVYEQYF	TGTGCCAGCAGTGAAGGGACAGGGGGCGTCTACGAGCAGTACTTC
.	TRBV6-6	TRBJ1-6	.	CASSPRTPLNSPLHF	TGTGCCAGCAGTCCTCGGACACCACTTAATTCACCCCTCCACTTT
.	TRBV28	TRBJ1-6	.	CASSLPRSSNSPLHF	TGTGCCAGCAGTTTACCCCGGAGTAGTAATTCACCCCTCCACTTT
.	TRBV28	TRBJ1-2	TRBD1	CASSPAGQSGGYTF	TGTGCCAGCAGTCCCGCGGGACAGTCTGGGGGCTACACCTTC
.	TRBV18	TRBJ2-1	.	CASSPPGGMGFSNEQFF	TGTGCCAGCTCACCACCGGGCGGGATGGGGTTTTCCAATGAGCAGTTCTTC
.	TRBV28	TRBJ1-2	.	CASTKRGASGYTF	TGTGCCAGCACCAAACGGGGGGCCAGTGGCTACACCTTC
.	TRBV10-2	TRBJ2-7	TRBD2	CASIALAGNMEQYF	TGCGCCAGCATTGCCCTAGCGGGAAATATGGAGCAGTACTTC
.	TRBV7-3	TRBJ1-3	.	CASSLGSGNTIYF	TGTGCCAGCAGCTTAGGCAGTGGAAACACCATATATTTT
.	TRBV24-1	TRBJ2-2	.	CASRDLNTGELFF	TGTGCCAGCCGGGACTTAAACACCGGGGAGCTGTTTTTT
.	TRBV7-8	TRBJ1-6	TRBD1	CASSTMTGSINSPLHF	TGTGCCAGCAGCACAATGACAGGGAGTATTAATTCACCCCTCCACTTT
.	TRBV12-3/TRBV12-4	TRBJ2-4	.	CASRPGGNIQYF	TGTGCCAGCAGACCAGGAGGAAACATTCAGTACTTC
.	TRBV7-3	TRBJ2-3	.	CASKEGVNTDTQYF	TGTGCCAGCAAGGAGGGAGTGAACACAGATACGCAGTATTTT
.	TRBV6-1	TRBJ2-1	.	CASSEYRGSYNEQFF	TGTGCCAGCAGTGAATACCGGGGCTCCTACAATGAGCAGTTCTTC
few	TRBV29-1	TRBJ1-5	TRBD1	CSVGDRADQPQHF	TGCAGCGTAGGAGACAGGGCTGATCAGCCCCAGCATTTT
.	TRBV7-2	TRBJ1-1	.	CASRSGVYGAFF	TGTGCCAGCAGGTCCGGGGTATACGGAGCTTTCTTT
.	TRBV3-1/TRBV3-2	TRBJ2-5	TRBD2	CASSQRGGLYQETQYF	TGTGCCAGCAGCCAACGCGGGGGGTTGTACCAAGAGACCCAGTACTTC
once	TRBV4-3	TRBJ2-7	TRBD1	CASSQVGPGQASYEQYF	TGCGCCAGCAGCCAAGTGGGGCCGGGACAGGCCTCCTACGAGCAGTACTTC
.	TRBV5-4	TRBJ2-3	TRBD2	CASSSVGGGADTQYF	TGTGCCAGCAGCTCGGTCGGCGGGGGGGCAGATACGCAGTATTTT
.	TRBV7-2	TRBJ1-5	.	CASSFAGLYSNQPQHF	TGTGCCAGCAGCTTCGCCGGACTTTATAGCAATCAGCCCCAGCATTTT
.	TRBV15	TRBJ1-2	.	CATSRDRGNYGYTF	TGTGCCACCAGCAGAGATCGGGGAAACTATGGCTACACCTTC
.	TRBV6-5	TRBJ1-1	.	CASNQVKTEAFF	TGTGCCAGCAACCAGGTTAAGACTGAAGCTTTCTTT
.	TRBV7-9	TRBJ2-1	.	CASSQDLAGAYNEQFF	TGTGCCAGCAGTCAGGACCTGGCAGGGGCCTACAATGAGCAGTTCTTC
.	TRBV11-2	TRBJ2-1	TRBD2	CASSPRRRTSGGNEQFF	TGTGCCAGCAGCCCCCGAAGGCGGACTAGCGGAGGCAATGAGCAGTTCTTC
.	TRBV11-2	TRBJ2-7	.	CASSSRAGTNPYEQYF	TGTGCCAGCAGCTCCAGGGCGGGGACGAATCCCTACGAGCAGTACTTC
.	TRBV4-2	TRBJ2-7	TRBD2	CASSQGTSGAHSYEQYF	TGTGCCAGCAGCCAAGGGACTAGCGGGGCTCACTCCTACGAGCAGTACTTC
once	TRBV7-6	TRBJ2-1	TRBD2	CASSPNSGRFDEQFF	TGTGCCAGCAGCCCGAATAGCGGGAGGTTCGATGAGCAGTTCTTC
few	TRBV6-6	TRBJ1-5	TRBD1	CASSLRASPGQGYNQPQHF	TGTGCCAGCAGCTTACGAGCATCCCCGGGACAGGGGTATAATCAGCCCCAGCATTTT
.	TRBV6-6	TRBJ2-2	.	CASSLRQGRDTGELFF	TGTGCCAGCAGTTTGCGACAGGGGAGGGACACCGGGGAGCTGTTTTTT
.	TRBV7-9	TRBJ2-2	.	CASSQRSDTGELFF	TGTGCCAGCAGCCAGAGGTCGGACACCGGGGAGCTGTTTTTT
.	TRBV11-2	TRBJ1-2	TRBD1	CASSQGQNYGYTF	TGTGCCAGCAGCCAGGGACAGAACTATGGCTACACCTTC